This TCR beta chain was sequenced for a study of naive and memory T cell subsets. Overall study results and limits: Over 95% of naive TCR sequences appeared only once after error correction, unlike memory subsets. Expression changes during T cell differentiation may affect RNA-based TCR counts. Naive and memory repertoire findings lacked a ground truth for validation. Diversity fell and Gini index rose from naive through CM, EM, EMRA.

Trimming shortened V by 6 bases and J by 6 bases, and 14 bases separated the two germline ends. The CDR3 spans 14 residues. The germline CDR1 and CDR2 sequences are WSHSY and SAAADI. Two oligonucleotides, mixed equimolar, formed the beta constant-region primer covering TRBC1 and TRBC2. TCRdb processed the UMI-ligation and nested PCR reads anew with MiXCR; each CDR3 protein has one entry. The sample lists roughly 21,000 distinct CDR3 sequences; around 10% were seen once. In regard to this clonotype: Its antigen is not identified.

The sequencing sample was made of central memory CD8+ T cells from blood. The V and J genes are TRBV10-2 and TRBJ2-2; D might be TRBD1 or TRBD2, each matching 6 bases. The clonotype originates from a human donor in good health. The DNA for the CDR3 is TGCGCCAGCAGAGCATTCGGGGGCGCCGGGGAGCTGTTTTTT. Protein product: CASRAFGGAGELFF.